Each of the 25 T cell receptor beta chains below was sequenced from the same sample in a study of OX40 agonist ivuxolimab in advanced cancers. Library generation was performed with the immunoSEQ multiplex PCR assay. TCRdb holds this immuneACCESS table with in-frame rearrangements only. Some clones are missing; in checked studies, unresolved V genes explain under half, and the rest has no known cause. Present in this sample are approximately 22,000 clones, 86% of which were seen just once. The ten largest clones capture about 17% of the sample. Sequences were derived from CD4+ or CD8+ T cells sorted from blood, sampled in a trial of the OX40 agonist ivuxolimab. The receptor set was obtained from an adult with an advanced solid tumor such as melanoma, head and neck, liver or kidney cancer.

V is TRBV5-8 and J is TRBJ2-5; D call uncertain. The CDR3 contains 14 residues. V was cut by 0 bases and J by 1 base, with 7 bases left in between. The germline V gene has CDR1 SGHTS and CDR2 YDEGEE. CDR3 amino acids: CASSLEWAQETQYF. The CDR3 DNA reads as TGTGCCAGCAGCTTGGAGTGGGCCCAAGAGACCCAGTACTTC.

This clone is medium-sized (0.01 to 0.1%) by share. The J gene is TRBJ1-1, the V gene TRBV13, with D possibly matching TRBD1 (5 bases). V shed 5 bases and J shed 3 bases, with 16 bases lying between them. CDR1 is PRHDT, CDR2 FYEKMQ, per germline (reference sequence). This CDR3 contains 15 residues. This CDR3 is CASSGDQGEDTEAFF. The CDR3 nucleotides are TGTGCCAGCAGCGGAGATCAGGGTGAAGACACTGAAGCTTTCTTT.

This chain joins TRBV13 and TRBJ2-1, with no clear D. Germline values: CDR1 PRHDT, CDR2 FYEKMQ (reference sequence). The CDR3 is 13 residues long. The V and J ends lost 4 bases and 8 bases respectively, with 12 bases between them. The CDR3 region is CASSSSKGYEQFF. The CDR3 DNA reads as TGTGCCAGCAGCTCCTCTAAAGGTTATGAGCAGTTCTTC.

In its sample, this clone was seen once. V usage is TRBV11-3 and J usage is TRBJ2-5, with unresolved D. Trimming pared 3 bases from V and 2 bases from J, leaving 13 bases between. The CDR3 length is 15 residues. CDR1 and CDR2 from the germline V gene are SGHNT and YENEEA. CDR3 DNA sequence: TGTGCCAGCAGCTTCATCGAATCTATACAAGAGACCCAGTACTTC. Translation gives CASSFIESIQETQYF.

J is TRBJ1-4 and V is TRBV5-4; possible D gene TRBD1, 5 bases. Germline loops: CDR1 SGHNT, CDR2 YYREEE (reference sequence). The CDR3 runs 13 residues. Trimming shortened V by 5 bases and J by 8 bases, and 13 bases separated the two germline ends. The CDR3: CASSSQGGEKLFF. The CDR3 coding sequence is TGTGCCAGCAGTTCTCAGGGAGGCGAAAAACTGTTTTTT.

This clone appeared once. The V gene is TRBV6-5, the J gene TRBJ2-1; 9 nucleotides align to TRBD1. The CDR3 is 13 residues long. The germline CDR1 and CDR2 sequences are MNHEY and SVGAGI. Trimming took 0 bases from V and 12 from J; bases not matched to a gene: 3. The CDR3 region has the DNA TGTGCCAGCAGTTACTCGACAGGGGGGGGGCAGTTCTTC. Protein product: CASSYSTGGGQFF.

The chain recombines TRBV5-4 with TRBJ2-3; possibly TRBD2 for D (6 bases). The CDR3 totals 15 residues. Trimming took off 4 bases at V and 6 bases at J, with 18 bases between the two ends. The germline V gene encodes CDR1 SGHNT and CDR2 YYREEE (reference sequence). The CDR3 region has the DNA TGTGCCAGCAGCGTCCTACCTAGCGCTCTGGATACGCAGTATTTT. Translated: CASSVLPSALDTQYF.

The rearrangement links TRBV7-2 to TRBJ2-1, with D unresolved. This CDR3 contains 15 residues. Trimming stripped 1 base from V and 10 bases from J, with 17 bases between. Germline V lookup: CDR1 SGHTA, CDR2 FQGNSA. CDR3 sequence: CASSLVARSSVEQFF. In DNA form, the CDR3 reads TGTGCCAGCAGCTTAGTTGCCAGGTCCTCGGTGGAGCAGTTCTTC. Together with reference TRBV7-2 and TRBJ2-1, the CDR3 gives the full variable domain: GAGVSQSPSNKVTEKGKDVELRCDPISGHTALYWYRQSLGQGLEFLIYFQGNSAPDKSGLPSDRFSAERTGGSVSTLTIQRTQQEDSAVYLCASSLVARSSVEQFFGPGTRLTVL.

The chain employs TRBV7-2 and TRBJ2-1; maybe TRBD2 (6 bases). V lost 2 bases, J lost 7 bases, and 15 bases lay in between. The germline CDR1 and CDR2 sequences are SGHTA and FQGNSA. This CDR3 contains 15 residues. CDR3 sequence reads: CASSLSGGDMNEQFF. CDR3 DNA sequence: TGTGCCAGCAGCTTAAGCGGAGGGGATATGAATGAGCAGTTCTTC.

The chain couples TRBV6-6 to TRBJ2-3, with 9 bases that match TRBD1. With V trimmed by 8 bases and J by 1 base, 10 bases remained unmatched. CDR1 and CDR2 from the germline V gene are MNHNY and SVGAGI (reference sequence). The CDR3 length is 16 residues. The CDR3 loop reads CASVDRGSLGTDTQYF. CDR3 in DNA: TGTGCCAGCGTGGACAGGGGAAGTTTGGGCACAGATACGCAGTATTTT.

This chain uses TRBV7-8 with TRBJ2-7; 8 bases fit TRBD2. The germline V gene encodes CDR1 SGHVS and CDR2 FQNEAQ. The CDR3 is 17 amino acids. J gave up 2 bases and V 0 bases, and 9 bases lay outside the gene matches. The CDR3 spells CASSLALSSGSTYEQYF. The CDR3 DNA reads TGTGCCAGCAGCTTAGCGTTGTCTAGCGGGTCCACCTACGAGCAGTACTTC.

This clone showed up just a few times. V gene TRBV5-5 combines with J gene TRBJ2-7; TRBD2 aligns across 11 bases. J lost 7 bases, V lost 2 bases, and 5 bases had no gene match. The CDR3 covers 14 residues. Germline V lookup: CDR1 SGHKS, CDR2 YYEKEE (reference sequence). The CDR3 loop is CASSFSSGGIEQYF. The CDR3, as DNA: TGTGCCAGCAGCTTTTCTAGCGGGGGGATTGAGCAGTACTTC.

The V call is TRBV11-3, the J call TRBJ2-6; D not resolved. Trimming stripped 5 bases from V and 5 bases from J, with 22 bases between. The CDR3 covers 18 residues. Germline V gene sequence: CDR1 SGHNT, CDR2 YENEEA. For the CDR3, the DNA is TGTGCCAGCAGCAGATCCAAATCTCGACAAAGTCGGGCCAACGTCCTGACTTTC. Translating it yields CASSRSKSRQSRANVLTF.

The CDR3 nucleotides are TGTGCCAGCAGCATCGGGACAGGGGGCGGGGGTGAAAAACTGTTTTTT. Translating gives CASSIGTGGGGEKLFF. The gene calls are TRBV7-9 and TRBJ1-4; 12 bases fit TRBD1. This CDR3 has 16 residues. The germline V gene encodes CDR1 SEHNR and CDR2 FQNEAQ (reference sequence). J lost 7 bases, V lost 5 bases, and 8 bases had no gene match.

The rearrangement uses TRBV7-2 and TRBJ2-1, with D perhaps given as TRBD1 or TRBD2 (5 bases each). Trimming cost V 5 bases and J 4 bases, with 15 bases left between them. This CDR3 is built from 15 residues. CDR1 and CDR2 from the germline V gene are SGHTA and FQGNSA. CDR3 sequence reads: CASSTSTGRYNEQFF. CDR3 nucleotide sequence: TGTGCCAGCAGCACCTCGACGGGACGTTACAATGAGCAGTTCTTC.

The chain carries TRBV9 and TRBJ2-7; D is undetermined. Trimming left V 3 bases short and J 1 base short, with 14 bases between. Germline loops: CDR1 SGDLS, CDR2 YYNGEE. The CDR3 consists of 15 residues. CDR3: CASSETPYGSYEQYF. The DNA for the CDR3 is TGTGCCAGCAGCGAGACCCCCTACGGATCCTACGAGCAGTACTTC.

V and J are TRBV5-1 and TRBJ2-5, with unresolved D. The germline V gene has CDR1 SGHRS and CDR2 YFSETQ. This CDR3 region has 15 residues. Deletions cut 0 bases from V and 5 bases from J, with 14 bases between. Written as DNA, the CDR3 is TGCGCCAGCAGCTTGGCCCCCCGGGCAGGCGAGACCCAGTACTTC. Its protein is CASSLAPRAGETQYF. Filled out from reference TRBV5-1 and TRBJ2-5, the complete variable domain reads KAGVTQTPRYLIKTRGQQVTLSCSPISGHRSVSWYQQTPGQGLQFLFEYFSETQRNKGNFPGRFSGRQFSNSRSEMNVSTLELGDSALYLCASSLAPRAGETQYFGPGTRLLVL.

The genes are TRBV5-1 and TRBJ1-3; the match to TRBD1 covers 7 bases. The CDR3 spans 15 residues. Germline trimming cut 5 bases from V and 2 bases from J; bases unmatched to any gene: 7. Germline CDR1 and CDR2: SGHRS and YFSETQ. The CDR3 region is CASSPRQGAGNTIYF. In DNA form, the CDR3 reads TGCGCCAGCAGTCCCCGACAGGGAGCTGGAAACACCATATATTTT. Combining the CDR3 with reference TRBV5-1 and TRBJ1-3 gives the whole variable domain KAGVTQTPRYLIKTRGQQVTLSCSPISGHRSVSWYQQTPGQGLQFLFEYFSETQRNKGNFPGRFSGRQFSNSRSEMNVSTLELGDSALYLCASSPRQGAGNTIYFGEGSWLTVV.

J is TRBJ2-2 and V is TRBV19; 7 positions match TRBD2. This CDR3 comprises 13 residues. V shed 7 bases, J shed 4 bases, and the junction held 3 bases outside the gene matches. Germline V gene lookup returns CDR1 LNHDA and CDR2 SQIVND (reference sequence). The CDR3: CASTRLATGELFF. CDR3 DNA: TGTGCCAGTACCCGACTAGCCACCGGGGAGCTGTTTTTT.

The genes are TRBV7-8 and TRBJ1-2; D not resolved. The CDR3 contains 16 residues. CDR1 is SGHVS, CDR2 FQNEAQ, per germline. Trimming took off 1 base at V and 0 bases at J, with 12 bases between the two ends. This chain's CDR3 is CASSLGGGLPNYGYTF. The CDR3 DNA reads TGTGCCAGCAGCTTAGGGGGTGGCCTTCCTAACTATGGCTACACCTTC.

The CDR3 protein is CASSVTGFDSPLHF. The CDR3 DNA reads as TGTGCCAGCAGCGTGACAGGGTTTGATTCACCCCTCCACTTT. The chain links TRBV9 to TRBJ1-6; 7 nucleotides align to TRBD1. CDR3 length: 14 residues. CDR1 SGDLS and CDR2 YYNGEE come from the germline V gene. Trimming cost V 2 bases and J 8 bases; bases outside gene matches: 4.

V usage is TRBV15 and J usage is TRBJ1-3; TRBD1 matches at 7 bases. This CDR3 is built from 13 residues. Trimming cost V 9 bases and J 2 bases; bases outside gene matches: 4. CDR1 LNHNV and CDR2 YYDKDF come from the germline V gene (reference sequence). CDR3 in amino acids: CATGDRAGNTIYF. In nucleotides, the CDR3 is TGTGCCACTGGGGACAGAGCTGGAAACACCATATATTTT. Combining the CDR3 with reference TRBV15 and TRBJ1-3 gives the whole variable domain DAMVIQNPRYQVTQFGKPVTLSCSQTLNHNVMYWYQQKSSQAPKLLFHYYDKDFNNEADTPDNFQSRRPNTSFCFLDIRSPGLGDTAMYLCATGDRAGNTIYFGEGSWLTVV.

V is TRBV5-1 and J is TRBJ1-1, with no clear D. CDR1 SGHRS and CDR2 YFSETQ come from the germline V gene. Trimming stripped 0 bases from V and 0 bases from J, with 15 bases between. CDR3 length equals 17 residues. The CDR3 sequence: CASSLELGQKLNTEAFF. CDR3 DNA: TGCGCCAGCAGCTTGGAGTTAGGGCAGAAATTGAACACTGAAGCTTTCTTT.

The rearrangement links TRBV2 to TRBJ2-6; a weak D match, TRBD1 (6 bases). This CDR3 is 18 amino acids long. V was shortened by 8 bases and J by 0 bases, with 20 bases between the two germline ends. The germline gives CDR1 SNHLY, CDR2 FYNNEI. The CDR3 sequence: CASGDKGKLSSGANVLTF. The CDR3 DNA reads TGTGCCAGCGGGGACAAGGGGAAACTAAGCTCTGGGGCCAACGTCCTGACTTTC.

The chain joins TRBV4-1 to TRBJ2-7; 14 bases line up with TRBD2. In germline, CDR1 is MGHRA, CDR2 YSYEKL. V trimming: 4 bases; J trimming: 3 bases; junction bases outside the gene matches: 11. The CDR3 is made up of 18 amino acids. In DNA form, the CDR3 reads TGCGCCAGCAGCCCCGGTGGGACTAGCGGGAGTATGAGCTACGAGCAGTACTTC. Translated, it gives CASSPGGTSGSMSYEQYF.